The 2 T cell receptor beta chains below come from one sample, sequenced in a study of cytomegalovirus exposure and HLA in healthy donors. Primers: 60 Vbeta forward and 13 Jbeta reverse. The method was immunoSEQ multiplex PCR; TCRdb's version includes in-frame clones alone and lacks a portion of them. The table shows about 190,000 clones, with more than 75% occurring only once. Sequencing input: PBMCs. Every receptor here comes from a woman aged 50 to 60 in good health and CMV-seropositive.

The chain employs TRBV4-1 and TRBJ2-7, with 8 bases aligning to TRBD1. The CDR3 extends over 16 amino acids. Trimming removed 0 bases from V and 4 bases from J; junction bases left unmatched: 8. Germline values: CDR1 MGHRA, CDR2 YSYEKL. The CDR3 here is CASSQESRGRSYEQYF. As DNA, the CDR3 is TGCGCCAGCAGCCAAGAATCCAGGGGGCGCAGTTACGAGCAGTACTTC.

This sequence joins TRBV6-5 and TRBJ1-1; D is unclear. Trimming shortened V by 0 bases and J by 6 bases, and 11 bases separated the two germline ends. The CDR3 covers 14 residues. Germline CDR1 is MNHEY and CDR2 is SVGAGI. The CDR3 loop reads CASSYSTLVSEAFF. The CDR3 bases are TGTGCCAGCAGTTACTCGACTCTCGTATCTGAAGCTTTCTTT.